The clone carrying this T cell receptor beta chain occurred once. What it binds is not known. Clones were read by immunoSEQ multiplex PCR, and TCRdb kept only the in-frame ones, dropping some. This sample has about 180,000 clones, with roughly 94% found just once. Analyses pooled second doses at about 4 or about 12 weeks. CDR3 length: 14 residues. The V end lost 2 bases, the J end lost 0 bases, and 8 bases lay between the germline ends. Per the germline V gene, CDR1 is SGHRS and CDR2 is YFSETQ. The data stem from a study of T cell responses to AZD1222 COVID-19 vaccine. Study-level results: Only after the peak T cell response were repertoires sampled.

The V call is TRBV5-1, the J call TRBJ1-1; no firm D call. The sample in question was peripheral blood, obtained 28 days after the second AZD1222 dose. This receptor was obtained from an adult who received the AZD1222 COVID-19 vaccine. CDR3 sequence: CASSFGRMNTEAFF. CDR3 in DNA: TGCGCCAGCAGCTTCGGACGGATGAACACTGAAGCTTTCTTT.